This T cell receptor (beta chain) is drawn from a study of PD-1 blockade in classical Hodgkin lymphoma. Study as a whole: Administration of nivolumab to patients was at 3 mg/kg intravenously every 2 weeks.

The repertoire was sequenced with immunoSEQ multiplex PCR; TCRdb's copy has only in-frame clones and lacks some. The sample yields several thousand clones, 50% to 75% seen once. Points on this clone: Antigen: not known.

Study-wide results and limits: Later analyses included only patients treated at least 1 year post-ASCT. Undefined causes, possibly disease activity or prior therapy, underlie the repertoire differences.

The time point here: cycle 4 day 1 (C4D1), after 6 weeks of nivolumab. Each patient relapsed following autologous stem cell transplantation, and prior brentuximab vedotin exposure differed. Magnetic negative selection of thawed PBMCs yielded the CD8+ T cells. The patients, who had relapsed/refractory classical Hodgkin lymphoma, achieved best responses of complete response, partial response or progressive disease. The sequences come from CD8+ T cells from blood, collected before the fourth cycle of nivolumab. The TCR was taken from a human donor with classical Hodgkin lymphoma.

The CDR3, as DNA: TGTGCCAGCAGTGAAGGGTCTAGCGGGATTGAAACGCAGTATTTT. Amino acids: CASSEGSSGIETQYF. The chain employs TRBV2 and TRBJ2-3; 9 bases are a match to TRBD2. V was clipped by 1 base and J by 9 bases; unmatched bases: 8. The CDR3 is 15 residues long. The germline CDR1 and CDR2 sequences are SNHLY and FYNNEI.